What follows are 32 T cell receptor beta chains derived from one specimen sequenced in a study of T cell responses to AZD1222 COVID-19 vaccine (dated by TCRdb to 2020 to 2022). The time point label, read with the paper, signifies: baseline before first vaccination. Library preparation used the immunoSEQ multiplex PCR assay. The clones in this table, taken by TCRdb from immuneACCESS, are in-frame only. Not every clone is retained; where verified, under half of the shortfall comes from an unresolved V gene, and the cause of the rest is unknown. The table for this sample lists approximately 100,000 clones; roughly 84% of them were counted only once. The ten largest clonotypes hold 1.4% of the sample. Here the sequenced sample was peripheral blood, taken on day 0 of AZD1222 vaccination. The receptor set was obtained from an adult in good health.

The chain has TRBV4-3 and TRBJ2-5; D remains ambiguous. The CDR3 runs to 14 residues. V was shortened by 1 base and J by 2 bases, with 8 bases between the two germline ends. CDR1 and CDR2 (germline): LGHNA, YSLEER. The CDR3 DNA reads TGCGCCAGCAGCCAAGGGGTCAGTCAAGAGACCCAGTACTTC. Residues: CASSQGVSQETQYF.

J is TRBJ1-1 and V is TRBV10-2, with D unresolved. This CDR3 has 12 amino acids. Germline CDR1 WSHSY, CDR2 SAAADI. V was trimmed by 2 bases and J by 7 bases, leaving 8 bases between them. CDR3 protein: CASSEGMGEAFF. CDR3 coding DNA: TGCGCCAGCAGTGAGGGGATGGGTGAAGCTTTCTTT.

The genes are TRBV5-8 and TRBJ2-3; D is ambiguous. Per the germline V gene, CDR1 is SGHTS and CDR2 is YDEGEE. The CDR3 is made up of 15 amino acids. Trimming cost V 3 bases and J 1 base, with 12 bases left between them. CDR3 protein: CASSSQTLGTDTQYF. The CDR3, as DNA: TGTGCCAGCAGCTCCCAGACTCTAGGCACAGATACGCAGTATTTT.

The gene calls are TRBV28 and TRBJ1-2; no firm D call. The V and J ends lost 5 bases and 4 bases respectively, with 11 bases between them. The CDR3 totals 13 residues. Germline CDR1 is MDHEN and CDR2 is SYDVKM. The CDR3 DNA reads TGTGCCAGCAGTCTCGCTGGAGGCTATGGCTACACCTTC. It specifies CASSLAGGYGYTF.

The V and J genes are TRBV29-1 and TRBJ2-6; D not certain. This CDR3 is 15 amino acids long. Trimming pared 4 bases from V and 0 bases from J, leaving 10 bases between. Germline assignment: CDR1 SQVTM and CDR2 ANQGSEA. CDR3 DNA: TGCAGCGTTGGCGGACCGTCCTCTGGGGCCAACGTCCTGACTTTC. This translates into CSVGGPSSGANVLTF.

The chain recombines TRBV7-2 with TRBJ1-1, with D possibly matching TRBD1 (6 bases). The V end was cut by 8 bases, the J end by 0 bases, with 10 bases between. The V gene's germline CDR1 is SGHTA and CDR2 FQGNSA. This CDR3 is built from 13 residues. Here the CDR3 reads CASCQGMNTEAFF. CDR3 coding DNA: TGTGCCAGCTGTCAGGGGATGAACACTGAAGCTTTCTTT. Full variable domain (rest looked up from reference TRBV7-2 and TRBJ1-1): GAGVSQSPSNKVTEKGKDVELRCDPISGHTALYWYRQSLGQGLEFLIYFQGNSAPDKSGLPSDRFSAERTGGSVSTLTIQRTQQEDSAVYLCASCQGMNTEAFFGQGTRLTVV.

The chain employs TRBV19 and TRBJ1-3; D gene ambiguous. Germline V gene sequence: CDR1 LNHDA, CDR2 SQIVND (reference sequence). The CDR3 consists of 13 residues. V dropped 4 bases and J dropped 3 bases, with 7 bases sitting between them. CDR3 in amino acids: CASSTAGGNTIYF. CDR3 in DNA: TGTGCCAGTAGTACGGCGGGTGGAAACACCATATATTTT.

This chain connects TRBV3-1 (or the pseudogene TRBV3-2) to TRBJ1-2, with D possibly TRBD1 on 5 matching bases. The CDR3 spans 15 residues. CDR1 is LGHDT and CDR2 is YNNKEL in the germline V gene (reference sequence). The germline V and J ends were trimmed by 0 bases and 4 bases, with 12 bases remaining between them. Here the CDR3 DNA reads TGTGCCAGCAGCCAAGACAGGGTCCCAATCTATGGCTACACCTTC. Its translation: CASSQDRVPIYGYTF.

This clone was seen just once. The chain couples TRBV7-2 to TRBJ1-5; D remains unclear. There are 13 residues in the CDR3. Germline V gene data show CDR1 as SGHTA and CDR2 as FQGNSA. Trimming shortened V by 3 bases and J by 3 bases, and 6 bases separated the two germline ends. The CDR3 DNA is TGTGCCAGCAGCTTCCACACCAATCAGCCCCAGCATTTT. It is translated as CASSFHTNQPQHF.

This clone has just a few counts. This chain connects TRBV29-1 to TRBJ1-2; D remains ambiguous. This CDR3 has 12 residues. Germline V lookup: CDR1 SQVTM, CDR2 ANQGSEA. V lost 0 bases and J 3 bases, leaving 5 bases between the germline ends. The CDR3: CSVEEGYYGYTF. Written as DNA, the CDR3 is TGCAGCGTTGAAGAGGGTTACTATGGCTACACCTTC.

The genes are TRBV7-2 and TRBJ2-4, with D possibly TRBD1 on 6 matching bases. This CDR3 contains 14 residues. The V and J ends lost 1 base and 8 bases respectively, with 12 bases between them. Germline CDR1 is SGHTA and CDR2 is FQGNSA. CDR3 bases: TGTGCCAGCAGCTTAGGGCAGGGGAGATACATTCAGTACTTC. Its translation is CASSLGQGRYIQYF. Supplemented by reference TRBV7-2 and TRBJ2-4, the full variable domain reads GAGVSQSPSNKVTEKGKDVELRCDPISGHTALYWYRQSLGQGLEFLIYFQGNSAPDKSGLPSDRFSAERTGGSVSTLTIQRTQQEDSAVYLCASSLGQGRYIQYFGAGTRLSVL.

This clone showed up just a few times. DNA for the CDR3: TGTGCCAGCAGCTCTACAGGGGGTATTAGCTACACCTTC. It encodes CASSSTGGISYTF. The V gene is TRBV27, the J gene TRBJ1-2; 8 nucleotides match TRBD1. The V gene end was trimmed by 6 bases and the J gene end by 9 bases; junction bases not matched to a gene: 9. Germline CDR1 is MNHEY and CDR2 is SMNVEV (reference sequence). There are 13 residues in the CDR3.

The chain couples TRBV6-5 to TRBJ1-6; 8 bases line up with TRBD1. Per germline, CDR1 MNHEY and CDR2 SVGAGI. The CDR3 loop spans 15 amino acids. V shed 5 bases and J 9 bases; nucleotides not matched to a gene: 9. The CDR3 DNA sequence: TGTGCCAGCAGTACGGACAGGGCCCTTTTTTCACCCCTCCACTTT. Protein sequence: CASSTDRALFSPLHF.

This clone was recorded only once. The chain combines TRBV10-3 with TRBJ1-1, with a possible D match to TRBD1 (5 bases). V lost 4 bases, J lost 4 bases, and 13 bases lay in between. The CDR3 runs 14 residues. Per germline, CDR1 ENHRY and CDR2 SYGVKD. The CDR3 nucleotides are TGTGCCATCAGTGGGCAGGGTCTGGCCACTGAAGCTTTCTTT. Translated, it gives CAISGQGLATEAFF.

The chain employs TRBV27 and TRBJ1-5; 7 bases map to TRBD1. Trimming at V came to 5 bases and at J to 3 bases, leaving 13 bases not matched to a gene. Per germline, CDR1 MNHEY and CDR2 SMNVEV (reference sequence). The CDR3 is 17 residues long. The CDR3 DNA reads TGTGCCAGCAGTCCCTTGACGACAGGGACCCACAATCAGCCCCAGCATTTT. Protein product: CASSPLTTGTHNQPQHF.

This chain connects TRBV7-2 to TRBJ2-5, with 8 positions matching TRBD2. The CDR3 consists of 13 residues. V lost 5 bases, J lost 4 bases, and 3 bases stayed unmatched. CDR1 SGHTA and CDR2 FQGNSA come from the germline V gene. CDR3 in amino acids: CASSRGGGETQYF. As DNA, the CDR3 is TGTGCCAGCAGCCGGGGGGGAGGAGAGACCCAGTACTTC.

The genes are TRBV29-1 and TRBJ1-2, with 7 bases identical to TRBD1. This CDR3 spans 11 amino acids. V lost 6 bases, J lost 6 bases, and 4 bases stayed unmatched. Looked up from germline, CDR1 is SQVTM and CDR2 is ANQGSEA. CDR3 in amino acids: CSVQGLDGYTF. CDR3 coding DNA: TGCAGCGTACAGGGGTTGGATGGCTACACCTTC.

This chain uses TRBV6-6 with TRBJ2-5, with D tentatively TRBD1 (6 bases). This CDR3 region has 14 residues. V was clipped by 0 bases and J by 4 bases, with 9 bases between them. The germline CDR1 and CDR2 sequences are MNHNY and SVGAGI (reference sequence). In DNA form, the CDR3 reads TGTGCCAGCAGTTACTCAACAGGGATAGAGACCCAGTACTTC. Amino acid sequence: CASSYSTGIETQYF.

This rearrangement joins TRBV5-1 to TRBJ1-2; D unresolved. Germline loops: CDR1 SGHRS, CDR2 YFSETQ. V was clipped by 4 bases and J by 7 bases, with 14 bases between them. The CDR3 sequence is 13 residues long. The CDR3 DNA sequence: TGCGCCAGCAGCACCGAACCCAAGGGTGGCTACACCTTC. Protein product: CASSTEPKGGYTF.

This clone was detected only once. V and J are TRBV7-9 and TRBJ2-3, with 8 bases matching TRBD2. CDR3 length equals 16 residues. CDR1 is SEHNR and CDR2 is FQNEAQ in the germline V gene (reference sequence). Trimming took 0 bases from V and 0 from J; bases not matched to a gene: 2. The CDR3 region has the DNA TGTGCCAGCAGCTTAGCGGTAGCGGGAAGCACAGATACGCAGTATTTT. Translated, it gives CASSLAVAGSTDTQYF.

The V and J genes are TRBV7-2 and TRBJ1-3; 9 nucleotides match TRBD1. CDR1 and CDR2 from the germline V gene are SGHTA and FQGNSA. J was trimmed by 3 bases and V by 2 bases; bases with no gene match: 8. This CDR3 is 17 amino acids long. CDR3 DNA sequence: TGTGCCAGCAGCTTATTACAGGGGGCGGCTAGTGGAAACACCATATATTTT. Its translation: CASSLLQGAASGNTIYF.

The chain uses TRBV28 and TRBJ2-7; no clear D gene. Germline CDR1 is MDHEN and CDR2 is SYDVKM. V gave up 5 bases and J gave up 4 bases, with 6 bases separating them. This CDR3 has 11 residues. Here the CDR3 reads CASSTLYEQYF. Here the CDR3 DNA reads TGTGCCAGCAGTACCCTATACGAGCAGTACTTC.

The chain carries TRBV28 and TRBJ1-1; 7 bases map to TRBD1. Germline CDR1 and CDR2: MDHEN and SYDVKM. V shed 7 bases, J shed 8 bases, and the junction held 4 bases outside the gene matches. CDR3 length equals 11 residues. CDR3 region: CASIQQGEAFF. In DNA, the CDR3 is TGTGCCAGCATCCAACAGGGGGAAGCTTTCTTT.

The CDR3 DNA follows: TGTGCCAGCAGTTTAGGGGGGGAACGCCAGCCCCAGCATTTT. As protein: CASSLGGERQPQHF. The rearrangement links TRBV27 to TRBJ1-5; a weak D match, TRBD1 (5 bases). Germline V gene data show CDR1 as MNHEY and CDR2 as SMNVEV (reference sequence). The CDR3 extends over 14 amino acids. V was trimmed by 2 bases and J by 7 bases, leaving 12 bases between them.

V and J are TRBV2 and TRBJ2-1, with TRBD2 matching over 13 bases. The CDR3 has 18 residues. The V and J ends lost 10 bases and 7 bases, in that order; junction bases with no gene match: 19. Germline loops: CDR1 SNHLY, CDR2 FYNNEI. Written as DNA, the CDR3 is TGTGCCAACGGAACGACTAGCGGGAGGTTGACGGGGAAAAATGAGCAGTTCTTC. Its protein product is CANGTTSGRLTGKNEQFF.

The CDR3 sequence: CAISERLGGQTEAFF. Written as DNA, the CDR3 is TGTGCCATCAGTGAAAGGTTGGGGGGGCAGACTGAAGCTTTCTTT. V gene TRBV10-3 combines with J gene TRBJ1-1; D may be TRBD1 (6 bases). Trimming cost V 3 bases and J 5 bases, with 16 bases left between them. Per germline, CDR1 ENHRY and CDR2 SYGVKD. CDR3 length: 15 amino acids.

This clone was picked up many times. CDR3 in amino acids: CASSLTGAGEQYF. The CDR3 DNA reads as TGTGCCAGCAGCTTAACAGGGGCGGGCGAGCAGTACTTC. This chain links TRBV7-2 with TRBJ2-7, with 7 bases fitting TRBD1. The V and J ends lost 2 bases and 6 bases, in that order; junction bases with no gene match: 4. CDR1 and CDR2 (germline): SGHTA, FQGNSA. The CDR3 spans 13 residues.

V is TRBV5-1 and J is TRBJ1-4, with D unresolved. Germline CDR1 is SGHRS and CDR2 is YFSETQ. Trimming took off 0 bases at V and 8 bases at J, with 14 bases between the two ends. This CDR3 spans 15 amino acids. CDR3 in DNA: TGCGCCAGCAGCTTGGCCGTAGGAGATGAGGAAAAACTGTTTTTT. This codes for CASSLAVGDEEKLFF.

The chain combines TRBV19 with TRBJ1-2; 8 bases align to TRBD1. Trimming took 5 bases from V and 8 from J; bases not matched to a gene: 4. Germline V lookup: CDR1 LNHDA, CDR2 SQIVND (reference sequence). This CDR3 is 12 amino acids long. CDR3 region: CASSSGDRGYTF. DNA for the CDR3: TGTGCCAGTAGTTCCGGGGACAGGGGCTACACCTTC.

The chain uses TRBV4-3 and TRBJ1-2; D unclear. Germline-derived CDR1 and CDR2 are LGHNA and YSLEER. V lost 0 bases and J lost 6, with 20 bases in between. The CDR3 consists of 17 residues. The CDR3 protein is CASSQDLGSEPDDGYTF. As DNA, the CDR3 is TGCGCCAGCAGCCAAGATCTTGGCTCTGAGCCTGATGATGGCTACACCTTC.

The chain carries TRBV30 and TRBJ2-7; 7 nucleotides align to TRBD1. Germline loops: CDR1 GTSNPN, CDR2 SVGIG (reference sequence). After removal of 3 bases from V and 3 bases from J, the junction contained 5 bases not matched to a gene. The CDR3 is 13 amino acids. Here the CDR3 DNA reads TGTGCCTGGAGAACGGGACAGAACTACGAGCAGTACTTC. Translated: CAWRTGQNYEQYF.

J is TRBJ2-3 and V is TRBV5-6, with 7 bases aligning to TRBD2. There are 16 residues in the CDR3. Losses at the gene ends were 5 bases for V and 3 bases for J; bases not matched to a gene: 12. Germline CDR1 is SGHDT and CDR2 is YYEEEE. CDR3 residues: CASRSRAGEKTDTQYF. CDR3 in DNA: TGTGCCAGCAGATCGCGGGCGGGAGAGAAAACAGATACGCAGTATTTT.